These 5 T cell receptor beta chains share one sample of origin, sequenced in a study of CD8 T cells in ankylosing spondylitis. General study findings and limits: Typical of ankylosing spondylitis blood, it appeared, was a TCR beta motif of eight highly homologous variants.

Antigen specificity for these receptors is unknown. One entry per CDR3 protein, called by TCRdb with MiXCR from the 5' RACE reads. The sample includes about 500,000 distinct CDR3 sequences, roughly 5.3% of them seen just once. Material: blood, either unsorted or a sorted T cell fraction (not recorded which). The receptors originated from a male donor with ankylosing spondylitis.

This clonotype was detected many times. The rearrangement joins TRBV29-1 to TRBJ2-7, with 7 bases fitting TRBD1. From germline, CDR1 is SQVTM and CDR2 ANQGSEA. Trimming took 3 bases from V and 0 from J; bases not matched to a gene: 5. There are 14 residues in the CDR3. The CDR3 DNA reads TGCAGCGTTGATTCGGGACAGAGCTCCTACGAGCAGTACTTC. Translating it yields CSVDSGQSSYEQYF.

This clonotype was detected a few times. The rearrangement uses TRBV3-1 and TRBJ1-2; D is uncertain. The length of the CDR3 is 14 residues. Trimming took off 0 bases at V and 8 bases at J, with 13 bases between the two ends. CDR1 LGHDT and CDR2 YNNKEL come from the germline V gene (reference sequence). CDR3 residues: CASSQDFPMRGYTF. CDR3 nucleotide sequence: TGTGCCAGCAGCCAAGATTTCCCAATGCGGGGCTACACCTTC.

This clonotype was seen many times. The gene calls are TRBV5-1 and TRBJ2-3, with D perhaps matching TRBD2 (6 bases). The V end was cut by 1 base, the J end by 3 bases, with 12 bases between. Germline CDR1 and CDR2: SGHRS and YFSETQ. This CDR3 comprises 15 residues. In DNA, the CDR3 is TGCGCCAGCAGCTTGCGGATGGAGGGAACAGATACGCAGTATTTT. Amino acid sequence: CASSLRMEGTDTQYF.

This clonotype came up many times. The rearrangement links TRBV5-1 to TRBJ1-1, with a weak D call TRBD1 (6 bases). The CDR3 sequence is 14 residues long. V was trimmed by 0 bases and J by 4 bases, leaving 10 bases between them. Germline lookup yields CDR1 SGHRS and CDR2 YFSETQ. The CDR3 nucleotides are TGCGCCAGCAGCTTGGAGGGGGGACCCACTGAAGCTTTCTTT. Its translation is CASSLEGGPTEAFF. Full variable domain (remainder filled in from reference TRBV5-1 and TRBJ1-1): KAGVTQTPRYLIKTRGQQVTLSCSPISGHRSVSWYQQTPGQGLQFLFEYFSETQRNKGNFPGRFSGRQFSNSRSEMNVSTLELGDSALYLCASSLEGGPTEAFFGQGTRLTVV.

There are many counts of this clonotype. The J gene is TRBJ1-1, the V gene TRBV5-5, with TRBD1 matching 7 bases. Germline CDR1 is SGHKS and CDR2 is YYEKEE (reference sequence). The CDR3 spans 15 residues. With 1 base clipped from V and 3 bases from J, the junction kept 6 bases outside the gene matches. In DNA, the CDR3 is TGTGCCAGCAGCTTGAGGACAGGTCTGTACACTGAAGCTTTCTTT. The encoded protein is CASSLRTGLYTEAFF.